A single sample is the source of the 16 T cell receptor beta chains below, sequenced in a study of beta chain features in type 1 diabetes. cDNA synthesis used the whole RNA isolate, giving expressed TCRB sequences. Assay: immunoSEQ multiplex PCR; the TCRdb copy retains only in-frame clones and omits some. The table includes 310,000 or so clones, approximately 11% detected once. The sequenced sample consisted of naive CD4+ T cells from blood. These receptors were taken from a woman in her twenties or thirties in good health.

With regard to this clone: The sample holds other DNA sequences that translate to the same CDR3. The rearrangement links TRBV18 to TRBJ2-3, with 9 bases fitting TRBD2. The length of the CDR3 is 15 residues. V shed 1 base and J 1 base; nucleotides not matched to a gene: 0. The germline gives CDR1 KGHSH, CDR2 LQKENI. The CDR3 sequence is CASSPRLAGTDTQYF. As DNA, the CDR3 is TGTGCCAGCTCACCACGACTAGCGGGCACAGATACGCAGTATTTT.

This clone was observed a few times. The chain is built from TRBV5-4 and TRBJ2-1; TRBD1 might be the D (6 bases). CDR1 is SGHNT and CDR2 is YYREEE in the germline V gene (reference sequence). This CDR3 spans 14 amino acids. V was trimmed by 0 bases and J by 5 bases, leaving 9 bases between them. The CDR3 DNA reads as TGTGCCAGCAGCTTGGTCCAGGGGAACAATGAGCAGTTCTTC. Translating gives CASSLVQGNNEQFF.

The J gene is TRBJ1-2, the V gene TRBV28; weak D call: TRBD1 (5 bases). Germline V lookup: CDR1 MDHEN, CDR2 SYDVKM. This CDR3 comprises 13 residues. V dropped 10 bases and J dropped 7 bases, with 19 bases sitting between them. In nucleotides, the CDR3 is TGTGCCACCTCCACGGGGGGAACCCTTGGCTACACCTTC. It specifies CATSTGGTLGYTF.

A few counts support this clone. The chain links TRBV27 to TRBJ2-5; the D gene is possibly TRBD1 (7 bases). CDR1 and CDR2 (germline): MNHEY, SMNVEV (reference sequence). V was shortened by 6 bases and J by 5 bases, with 10 bases between the two germline ends. This CDR3 is built from 12 residues. CDR3 sequence reads: CASSRGRETQYF. The DNA for the CDR3 is TGTGCCAGCAGCAGGGGGAGGGAGACCCAGTACTTC.

This clone was detected a few times. The CDR3 loop is CASSFSRDPYSNTEAFF. The CDR3 nucleotides read TGTGCCAGCAGCTTTAGCAGGGATCCATACTCGAACACTGAAGCTTTCTTT. V and J are TRBV7-9 and TRBJ1-1; a weak D match, TRBD1 (5 bases). The germline CDR1 and CDR2 sequences are SEHNR and FQNEAQ (reference sequence). V lost 3 bases to trimming and J lost 1 base, with 18 bases between them. The CDR3 covers 17 residues.

The chain links TRBV7-9 to TRBJ1-1; 8 positions match TRBD1. V lost 1 base, J lost 7 bases, and 8 bases stayed unmatched. Germline V gene data show CDR1 as SEHNR and CDR2 as FQNEAQ (reference sequence). The CDR3 runs 15 residues. CDR3 region: CASSLEPSGQGEAFF. CDR3 DNA sequence: TGTGCCAGCAGCTTAGAACCCTCTGGACAGGGTGAAGCTTTCTTT. The full variable domain, completed using reference TRBV7-9 and TRBJ1-1, is DTGVSQNPRHKITKRGQNVTFRCDPISEHNRLYWYRQTLGQGPEFLTYFQNEAQLEKSRLLSDRFSAERPKGSFSTLEIQRTEQGDSAMYLCASSLEPSGQGEAFFGQGTRLTVV.

This clone turned up a few times. The rearrangement uses TRBV30 and TRBJ2-3; 14 positions match TRBD2. Germline V gene data show CDR1 as GTSNPN and CDR2 as SVGIG (reference sequence). The CDR3 length is 16 residues. Germline trimming cut 3 bases from V and 1 base from J; bases unmatched to any gene: 3. CDR3 coding DNA: TGTGCCTGGAGATCGGGACTAGCGGGAGGCACAGATACGCAGTATTTT. This codes for CAWRSGLAGGTDTQYF. The full variable domain, in which reference TRBV30 and TRBJ2-3 provide the parts outside the CDR3, is SQTIHQWPATLVQPVGSPLSLECTVEGTSNPNLYWYRQAAGRGLQLLFYSVGIGQISSEVPQNLSASRPQDRQFILSSKKLLLSDSGFYLCAWRSGLAGGTDTQYFGPGTRLTVL.

The V gene is TRBV27, the J gene TRBJ2-5; 7 bases are shared with TRBD1. The J segment lost 5 bases and the V segment lost 7 bases, leaving 7 bases of the junction unmatched. Looked up from germline, CDR1 is MNHEY and CDR2 is SMNVEV (reference sequence). The CDR3 spans 13 residues. The CDR3 here is CASKRQGGETQYF. The DNA for the CDR3 is TGTGCCAGCAAGAGACAGGGTGGGGAGACCCAGTACTTC.

The chain uses TRBV18 and TRBJ2-5; TRBD2 matches 8 bases. Unmatched junction bases numbered 4, after V lost 3 bases and J lost 4 bases. From germline, CDR1 is KGHSH and CDR2 LQKENI. The CDR3 has 14 residues. CDR3 region: CASSPGLGPETQYF. The DNA for the CDR3 is TGTGCCAGCTCACCGGGACTAGGACCAGAGACCCAGTACTTC.

The chain is built from TRBV6-5 and TRBJ2-5, with 11 nucleotides matching TRBD1. This CDR3 has 15 residues. Germline V gene sequence: CDR1 MNHEY, CDR2 SVGAGI. V shed 7 bases and J 4 bases; nucleotides not matched to a gene: 8. The CDR3 DNA sequence: TGTGCCAGCACCCCGGACAGGGGGCGCTCAGAGACCCAGTACTTC. It translates to CASTPDRGRSETQYF.

V usage is TRBV10-3 and J usage is TRBJ2-3, with a tentative D call TRBD1 (5 bases). The length of the CDR3 is 15 residues. V was clipped by 8 bases and J by 1 base, with 16 bases between them. Germline CDR1 is ENHRY and CDR2 is SYGVKD. The CDR3 nucleotides read TGTGCCATCGCAAGGACGGCACAGGGCACAGATACGCAGTATTTT. Translating gives CAIARTAQGTDTQYF.

The rearrangement uses TRBV30 and TRBJ1-2; D perhaps matches TRBD1 (6 bases). Trimming stripped 8 bases from V and 0 bases from J, with 13 bases between. The CDR3 runs 13 residues. The V gene's germline CDR1 is GTSNPN and CDR2 SVGIG (reference sequence). CDR3 DNA: TGTGCCGGAACCCAGGGGACTAACTATGGCTACACCTTC. It codes for CAGTQGTNYGYTF.

This clone turned up a few times. J is TRBJ2-7 and V is TRBV9; TRBD2 agrees at 11 bases. J was trimmed by 4 bases and V by 0 bases; bases with no gene match: 3. Germline assignment: CDR1 SGDLS and CDR2 YYNGEE. The CDR3 has 15 residues. The CDR3 DNA follows: TGTGCCAGCAGCGTAGCGACTAGCGGGATTTACGAGCAGTACTTC. Translated, it gives CASSVATSGIYEQYF.

This clone has just a few counts. The chain employs TRBV2 and TRBJ2-5; 7 bases align to TRBD2. Unmatched junction bases numbered 4, after V lost 7 bases and J lost 8 bases. This CDR3 is 11 amino acids long. The germline V gene has CDR1 SNHLY and CDR2 FYNNEI. CDR3 loop: CASTRERTQYF. DNA for the CDR3: TGTGCCAGCACGCGGGAGCGAACCCAGTACTTC.

This clone was counted a few times. The V gene is TRBV27, the J gene TRBJ1-1, with D unresolved. This CDR3 contains 16 residues. Germline V gene data show CDR1 as MNHEY and CDR2 as SMNVEV (reference sequence). With 2 bases removed from V and 4 bases from J, the gap between germline ends came to 17 bases. Here the CDR3 DNA reads TGTGCCAGCAGTTTAGGTATCGCACTCCGGGGCACTGAAGCTTTCTTT. Encoded protein: CASSLGIALRGTEAFF.

The chain combines TRBV28 with TRBJ1-4; D is ambiguous. Germline assignment: CDR1 MDHEN and CDR2 SYDVKM. This CDR3 contains 14 residues. Trimming cost V 3 bases and J 8 bases, with 13 bases left between them. CDR3 sequence reads: CASSFPSGAEKLFF. In DNA form, the CDR3 reads TGTGCCAGCAGTTTCCCCAGCGGTGCGGAAAAACTGTTTTTT. The full variable domain, its missing parts supplied by reference TRBV28 and TRBJ1-4, is DVKVTQSSRYLVKRTGEKVFLECVQDMDHENMFWYRQDPGLGLRLIYFSYDVKMKEKGDIPEGYSVSREKKERFSLILESASTNQTSMYLCASSFPSGAEKLFFGSGTQLSVL.